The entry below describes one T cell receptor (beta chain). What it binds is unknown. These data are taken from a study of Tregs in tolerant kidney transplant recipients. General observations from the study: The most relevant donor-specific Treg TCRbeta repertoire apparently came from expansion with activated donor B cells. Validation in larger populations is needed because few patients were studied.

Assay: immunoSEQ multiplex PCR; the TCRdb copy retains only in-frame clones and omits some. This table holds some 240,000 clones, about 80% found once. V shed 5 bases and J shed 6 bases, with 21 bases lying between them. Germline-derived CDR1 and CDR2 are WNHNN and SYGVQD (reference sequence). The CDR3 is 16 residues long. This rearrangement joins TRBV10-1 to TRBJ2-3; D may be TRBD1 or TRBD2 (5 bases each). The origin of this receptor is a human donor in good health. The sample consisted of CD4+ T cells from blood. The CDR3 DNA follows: TGCGCCAGCAGTAGAAGGGACGGTTCAGTCACGGATACGCAGTATTTT. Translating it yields CASSRRDGSVTDTQYF.